This T cell receptor (beta chain) was identified during a study of CXCR3-negative and CXCR3-positive naive CD8 T cells. Study-level points and caveats: Greater hydrophobicity was found in TRB CDR3s of CXCR3-positive naive cells than of CXCR3-negative naive cells.

It was by 5' RACE with UMI labels that the TRB cDNA libraries were prepared. TCRdb reprocessed the 5' RACE reads and keeps a single row for each CDR3 protein, giving no DNA. The sample includes about 110,000 distinct CDR3 sequences. Comments on this clonotype: Its antigen is still unknown.

The source material was naive CXCR3+ CD8+ T cells from blood. Subset noted: CD45RO-CCR7+CD27+CD95- naive CD8+ T cells expressing CXCR3 (TNR3+). This sequence was found in a human donor in good health. Some clones in this sample may be carry-over from other donors' samples.

CDR3 loop: CASSFVAGVGNEQFF. The chain links TRBV28 to TRBJ2-1; with no DNA, the TCRdb D assignment of TRBD2 cannot be verified. The CDR3 covers 15 residues. CDR1 and CDR2 (germline): MDHEN, SYDVKM.